The rows below give T cell receptor beta chains drawn from one sample of a study of cytomegalovirus exposure and HLA in healthy donors. Assay: immunoSEQ multiplex PCR; the TCRdb copy retains only in-frame clones and omits some. This table has more than 95,000 clones, around 70% appearing once. The sequenced material came from PBMCs. These receptors were obtained from a woman between 45 and 60 years old in good health and CMV-seropositive. Each CDR3 is given with its conserved first and last residue. D genes are given only for firm matches. Not every row has a clone size; where given, it reads once, few, many or a size class.

NA	TRBV5-1	TRBD1	TRBJ2-7	CASREGYQGQGLLEQYF	TGCGCCTCACGAGAGGGGTACCAGGGACAGGGGCTTCTCGAGCAGTACTTC
NA	TRBV4-3	TRBD2	TRBJ2-7	CASRETSGSYEQYF	TGCGCCAGCAGAGAGACGAGCGGGAGCTACGAGCAGTACTTC
NA	TRBV5-1	TRBD2	TRBJ2-3	CASSSGTSLSTDTQYF	TGCGCCAGCAGCTCGGGGACTAGTTTGAGCACAGATACGCAGTATTTT
few	TRBV6-6	NA	TRBJ2-5	CASSTPLGAQETQYF	TGTGCCAGCAGTACGCCCTTAGGGGCCCAAGAGACCCAGTACTTC
NA	TRBV4-3	NA	TRBJ2-7	CASSQVLAPTYEQYF	TGCGCCAGCAGCCAAGTTCTAGCGCCGACTTACGAGCAGTACTTC
few	TRBV7-9	TRBD1	TRBJ1-1	CASSLGQGTGEAFF	TGTGCCAGCAGCTTAGGTCAGGGGACAGGGGAAGCTTTCTTT
NA	TRBV5-5	NA	TRBJ1-1	CASSLKVGAGGSTEAFF	TGTGCCAGCAGCTTGAAAGTCGGGGCTGGGGGGAGCACTGAAGCTTTCTTT
NA	TRBV18	NA	TRBJ1-2	CASSPPAGVGGYTF	TGTGCCAGCTCACCACCGGCAGGCGTGGGTGGCTACACCTTC
NA	TRBV14	NA	TRBJ1-1	CASSPQGGTEAFF	TGTGCCAGCAGCCCACAGGGTGGCACTGAAGCTTTCTTT
NA	TRBV9	TRBD2	TRBJ2-1	CASSVVGTSVNEQFF	TGTGCCAGCAGCGTAGTTGGGACTAGCGTAAATGAGCAGTTCTTC
NA	TRBV10-2	TRBD1	TRBJ1-2	CASSDRTGTGRYGYTF	TGCGCCAGCAGTGATCGGACAGGGACGGGTCGATATGGCTACACCTTC
NA	TRBV27	TRBD1	TRBJ1-2	CASSLLGTDLSQGYTF	TGTGCCAGCAGTTTATTAGGGACAGACCTCTCGCAGGGCTACACCTTC
few	TRBV4-1	NA	TRBJ1-5	CASSQDPAGYYQPQHF	TGCGCCAGCAGCCAAGACCCGGCAGGGTACTATCAGCCCCAGCATTTT
NA	TRBV10-3	TRBD1	TRBJ1-1	CSIGGDRFTEAFF	TGTTCGATAGGGGGCGATCGTTTCACTGAAGCTTTCTTT
NA	TRBV7-2	TRBD2	TRBJ2-1	CASSLGLAGENEQFF	TGTGCCAGCAGCTTAGGGCTAGCGGGGGAGAATGAGCAGTTCTTC
few	TRBV29-1	NA	TRBJ1-1	CSVEIQVNTEAFF	TGCAGCGTTGAAATACAGGTTAACACTGAAGCTTTCTTT
NA	TRBV18	TRBD1	TRBJ1-1	CASSGAGQMNTEAFF	TGTGCCAGCTCCGGCGCGGGACAGATGAACACTGAAGCTTTCTTT
NA	TRBV27	NA	TRBJ1-2	CASSFSGEGYGYTF	TGTGCCAGCAGTTTTTCAGGGGAGGGCTATGGCTACACCTTC
NA	TRBV7-2	NA	TRBJ2-3	CASRLNRDTQYF	TGTGCCAGCAGGTTGAACAGGGATACGCAGTATTTT
NA	TRBV18	NA	TRBJ1-1	CASSPRATDKAFF	TGTGCCAGCTCACCACGCGCGACAGATAAAGCTTTCTTT
NA	TRBV11-3	TRBD1	TRBJ2-7	CASSPTTGGLGDEQYF	TGTGCCAGCAGCCCTACAACAGGGGGCTTGGGCGACGAGCAGTACTTC
NA	TRBV2	NA	TRBJ2-3	CASSLRGILTDTQYF	TGTGCCAGCAGCCTAAGGGGGATACTCACAGATACGCAGTATTTT
NA	TRBV30	NA	TRBJ1-5	CAWSVLVNQPQHF	TGTGCCTGGAGTGTACTCGTCAATCAGCCCCAGCATTTT
once	TRBV5-4	NA	TRBJ2-5	CASSSGQKQETQYF	TGTGCCAGCAGCTCTGGACAGAAACAAGAGACCCAGTACTTC
NA	TRBV30	NA	TRBJ2-7	CAWSGSGTYEQYF	TGTGCCTGGAGTGGGAGCGGCACCTACGAGCAGTACTTC
once	TRBV7-3	NA	TRBJ2-1	CASAGTPYNEQFF	TGTGCCAGCGCCGGGACACCCTACAATGAGCAGTTCTTC
NA	TRBV5-5	NA	TRBJ1-5	CASSLEAGPSQPQHF	TGTGCCAGCAGCTTGGAGGCAGGCCCCAGTCAGCCCCAGCATTTT
NA	TRBV15	NA	TRBJ1-1	CATSRDPGYGTRRPMNTEAFF	TGTGCCACCAGCAGAGATCCGGGGTATGGGACTCGCAGGCCCATGAACACTGAAGCTTTCTTT
NA	TRBV18	NA	TRBJ1-1	CASSKSRVENTEAFF	TGTGCCAGCTCTAAATCCAGGGTTGAGAACACTGAAGCTTTCTTT
NA	TRBV7-2	NA	TRBJ1-5	CASSLVTNQPQHF	TGTGCCAGCAGCTTAGTAACTAATCAGCCCCAGCATTTT
NA	TRBV20-1	NA	TRBJ1-5	CSARDAGPQHF	TGCAGTGCTAGAGATGCCGGGCCCCAGCATTTT
NA	TRBV7-9	NA	TRBJ2-7	CASGRETYEQYF	TGTGCCAGCGGCCGGGAAACCTACGAGCAGTACTTC
NA	TRBV30	TRBD1	TRBJ2-7	CAWKVGQGRHYEQYF	TGTGCCTGGAAAGTGGGACAGGGACGTCACTACGAGCAGTACTTC
NA	TRBV29-1	TRBD2	TRBJ2-7	CSVEDRGGTYEQYF	TGCAGCGTTGAAGATAGGGGAGGGACCTACGAGCAGTACTTC
NA	TRBV5-1	TRBD1	TRBJ2-7	CASSLDPGGSEQYF	TGCGCCAGCAGCTTGGACCCAGGGGGCAGCGAGCAGTACTTC
NA	TRBV18	TRBD2	TRBJ2-7	CASSPGLAGGPSYEQYF	TGTGCCAGCTCACCGGGACTAGCGGGAGGGCCCTCCTACGAGCAGTACTTC
few	TRBV13	TRBD2	TRBJ2-7	CASRGAGLVYEQYF	TGTGCCAGCAGAGGAGCGGGGCTGGTCTACGAGCAGTACTTC
few	TRBV4-2	NA	TRBJ1-5	CASSEVGGQPQHF	TGTGCCAGCAGCGAAGTGGGGGGGCAGCCCCAGCATTTT
NA	TRBV28	TRBD1	TRBJ1-2	CASSLGVRGVGGYTF	TGTGCCAGCAGTTTGGGGGTCAGGGGGGTCGGGGGCTACACCTTC
NA	TRBV9	NA	TRBJ1-5	CASRLSRRTERNQPQHF	TGTGCCAGCAGATTGTCTAGGAGGACAGAACGCAATCAGCCCCAGCATTTT
NA	TRBV6-5	NA	TRBJ1-2	CASSTQGRGYTF	TGTGCCAGCAGTACCCAGGGAAGGGGCTACACCTTC
NA	TRBV19	NA	TRBJ1-5	CASSISSPQPQHF	TGTGCCAGTAGTATCTCTTCCCCTCAGCCCCAGCATTTT
NA	TRBV7-2	NA	TRBJ2-1	CASSLEWGGLNEQFF	TGTGCCAGCAGCTTAGAGTGGGGGGGCCTTAATGAGCAGTTCTTC
NA	TRBV29-1	NA	TRBJ2-2	CSVGGTPSTGELFF	TGCAGCGTTGGGGGGACTCCCTCCACCGGGGAGCTGTTTTTT
few	TRBV30	TRBD1	TRBJ1-2	CACLSGTGIDYTF	TGTGCCTGTCTGTCTGGGACAGGGATAGACTACACCTTC
NA	TRBV18	TRBD1	TRBJ1-6	CASSKGQLDNSPLHF	TGTGCCAGCTCAAAGGGACAGCTTGATAATTCACCCCTCCACTTT
NA	TRBV5-1	TRBD1	TRBJ1-2	CASSPEPGQGPRGYGYTF	TGCGCCAGCAGCCCGGAACCGGGACAGGGGCCCCGGGGCTATGGCTACACCTTC
NA	TRBV28	TRBD1	TRBJ1-5	CASSARTGGDDQPQHF	TGTGCCAGCAGTGCCCGGACAGGGGGCGACGATCAGCCCCAGCATTTT
NA	TRBV12-5	NA	TRBJ1-1	CASGLGPGVGTEAFF	TGTGCTAGTGGTTTAGGGCCGGGGGTAGGGACTGAAGCTTTCTTT
NA	TRBV5-1	NA	TRBJ2-7	CASSTLQGSNEQYF	TGCGCCAGCAGCACCTTACAGGGTTCCAACGAGCAGTACTTC
NA	TRBV7-8	NA	TRBJ1-2	CASSLDPGDYGYTF	TGTGCCAGCAGCTTAGACCCAGGCGACTATGGCTACACCTTC
once	TRBV5-8	TRBD2	TRBJ2-1	CASSARLAGGDNEQFF	TGTGCCAGCAGCGCCCGTCTAGCGGGGGGGGACAATGAGCAGTTCTTC
few	TRBV7-2	TRBD1	TRBJ2-2	CASGNTGGVNTGELFF	TGTGCCAGCGGCAATACAGGGGGAGTGAACACCGGGGAGCTGTTTTTT